This entry describes one T cell receptor (beta chain). In the authors' workflow: Amplification from reference gene primers served as the basis for estimated nucleated cell counts. The repertoire was sequenced with immunoSEQ multiplex PCR; TCRdb's copy has only in-frame clones and lacks some. V, J and clone size reflect that table, while D and trimming were determined from the DNA. The table lists around 130,000 clones, 80% to 90% of them singletons. These data come from a study of blood T cell repertoires in COVID-19. The sequenced sample was peripheral blood. The clonotype originates from an older woman with acute or convalescent COVID-19.

The CDR3 sequence: CASSLTGGGYGYTF. For the CDR3, the DNA is TGTGCCAGCAGCTTGACAGGGGGCGGATATGGCTACACCTTC. The rearrangement links TRBV3-1 (or the pseudogene TRBV3-2) to TRBJ1-2, with 10 nucleotides matching TRBD1. The CDR3 runs 14 residues. Germline-derived CDR1 and CDR2 are LGHDT and YNNKEL (reference sequence). J lost 5 bases, V lost 5 bases, and 5 bases had no gene match.